This T cell receptor (beta chain) was identified in a study of blood T cell repertoires in COVID-19. This CDR3 is built from 12 residues. Germline lookup yields CDR1 SGHKS and CDR2 YYEKEE (reference sequence). V was cut by 2 bases and J by 4 bases, with 7 bases left in between. Some clones are missing from TCRdb's copy, which holds only in-frame ones; the method was immunoSEQ multiplex PCR. Of approximately 150,000 clones listed, over 80% are singletons. Source material: peripheral blood. This clonotype was sampled from a man aged 55 to 69 with active or convalescent COVID-19. The chain uses TRBV5-5 and TRBJ2-7; possible D gene TRBD1, 6 bases. The CDR3 nucleotides read TGTGCCAGCAGCTTACAGGGATACGAGCAGTACTTC. This gives the protein CASSLQGYEQYF.